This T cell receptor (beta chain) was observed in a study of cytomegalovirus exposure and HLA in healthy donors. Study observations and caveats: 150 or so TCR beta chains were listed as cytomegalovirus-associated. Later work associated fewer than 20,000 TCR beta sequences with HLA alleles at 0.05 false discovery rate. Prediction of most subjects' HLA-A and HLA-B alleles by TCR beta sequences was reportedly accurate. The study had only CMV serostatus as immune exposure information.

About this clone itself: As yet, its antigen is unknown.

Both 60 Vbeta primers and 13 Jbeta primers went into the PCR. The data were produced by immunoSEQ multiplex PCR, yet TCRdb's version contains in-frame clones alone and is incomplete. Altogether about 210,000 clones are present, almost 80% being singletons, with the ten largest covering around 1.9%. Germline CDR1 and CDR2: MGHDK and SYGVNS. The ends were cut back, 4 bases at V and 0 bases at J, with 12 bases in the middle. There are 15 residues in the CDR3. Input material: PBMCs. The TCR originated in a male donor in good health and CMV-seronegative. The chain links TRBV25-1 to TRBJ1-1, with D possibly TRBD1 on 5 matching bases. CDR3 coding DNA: TGTGCCAGCAGTGGGCGGGGCATCTTGAACACTGAAGCTTTCTTT. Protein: CASSGRGILNTEAFF.